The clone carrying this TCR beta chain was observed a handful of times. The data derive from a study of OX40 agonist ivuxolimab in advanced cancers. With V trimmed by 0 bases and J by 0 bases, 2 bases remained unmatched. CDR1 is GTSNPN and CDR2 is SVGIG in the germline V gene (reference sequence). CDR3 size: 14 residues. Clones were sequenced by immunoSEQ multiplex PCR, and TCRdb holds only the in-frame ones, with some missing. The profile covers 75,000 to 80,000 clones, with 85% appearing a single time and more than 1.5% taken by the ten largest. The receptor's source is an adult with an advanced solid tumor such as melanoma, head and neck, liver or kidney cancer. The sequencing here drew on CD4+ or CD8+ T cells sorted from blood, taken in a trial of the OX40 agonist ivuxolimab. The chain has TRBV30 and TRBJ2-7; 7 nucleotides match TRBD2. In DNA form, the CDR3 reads TGTGCCTGGAGTGTGGGGGGGAGCTCCTACGAGCAGTACTTC. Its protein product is CAWSVGGSSYEQYF.